This is a list of T cell receptor beta chains from one sample in a study of chemoradiotherapy in HPV16-positive cancers. Data came from immunoSEQ multiplex PCR; TCRdb stores just in-frame clones and leaves some out. The sample lists approximately 50,000 clones; more than 75% were seen once. This sample comprised blood, obtained from a patient who underwent chemoradiotherapy. The receptors derive from a human donor with HPV-associated anogenital cancer. Each CDR3 is given with its conserved first and last residue. A D gene is named only where the DNA matches it firmly. Clone size is shown for a subset of rows, as once, few, many or a class of expanded clone.

-	TRBV6-5	-	TRBJ2-7	TGTGCCAGCAGTTACGGAGAAGGGTACGAGCAGTACTTC	CASSYGEGYEQYF
TRBD2	TRBV30	-	TRBJ2-3	TGTGCCTGGAGTGTAAGAGCGGGAGTAGATACGCAGTATTTT	CAWSVRAGVDTQYF
-	TRBV11-3	-	TRBJ2-7	TGTGCCAGCAGCTCACAGGGTGGAGTCTCAGGCGAGCAGTACTTC	CASSSQGGVSGEQYF
TRBD1	TRBV18	-	TRBJ1-2	TGTGCCAGCTCAGCGGACAGGGTTGCGAACTTC	CASSADRVANF
-	TRBV11-1	-	TRBJ2-2	TGTGCCAGCAGCTTAGAGTTCACAACGAACACCGGGGAGCTGTTTTTT	CASSLEFTTNTGELFF
-	TRBV6-1	-	TRBJ1-5	TGTGCCAGCAGGTTGGTGGACGGAAGCAATCAGCCCCAGCATTTT	CASRLVDGSNQPQHF
TRBD2	TRBV6-6	once	TRBJ2-3	TGTGCCAGCAAGGAGCGGGGGGGCGCAGATACGCAGTATTTT	CASKERGGADTQYF
-	TRBV2	-	TRBJ2-5	TGTGCCAGCTCTGTAGGGCAGGAGACCCAGTACTTC	CASSVGQETQYF
-	TRBV7-8	-	TRBJ1-5	TGTGCCAGCAGCTTAGGGCAAAACAATCAGCCCCAGCATTTT	CASSLGQNNQPQHF
-	TRBV19	-	TRBJ1-6	TGTGCCAGTGGGTCAACAGGGATACGCCGATCACCCCTCCACTTT	CASGSTGIRRSPLHF
TRBD1	TRBV9	-	TRBJ1-1	TGTGCCAGCAGCTCACAGGGGGACACTGAAGCTTTCTTT	CASSSQGDTEAFF
-	TRBV30	-	TRBJ1-5	TGTGCCTGGAGTCCCAAAGGGAGTCAGCCCCAGCATTTT	CAWSPKGSQPQHF
-	TRBV6-5	-	TRBJ2-5	TGTGCCAGCAGAGTTACCCTTGGGGAGACCCAGTACTTC	CASRVTLGETQYF
TRBD2	TRBV5-5	-	TRBJ2-7	TGTGCCAGCAGCTTGACCCTAGCGGAGTACGAGCAGTACTTC	CASSLTLAEYEQYF
TRBD1	TRBV7-8	-	TRBJ2-7	TGTGCCAGCAGCTTAGGAGACAGGGGTCGACCCTACGAGCAGTACTTC	CASSLGDRGRPYEQYF
-	TRBV6-6	-	TRBJ1-4	TGTGCCAGCAGTTACAGTGTGTCGGAGGAGAGAGAAAAACTGTTTTTT	CASSYSVSEEREKLFF
-	TRBV6-5	-	TRBJ1-2	TGTGCCAGCAGCCTGGGGAATGGAGGCTACACCTTC	CASSLGNGGYTF
TRBD1	TRBV9	-	TRBJ2-5	TGTGCCAGCAGCCCGGGACAGGGAGAAGAGACCCAGTACTTC	CASSPGQGEETQYF
-	TRBV6-6	-	TRBJ1-4	TGTGCCAGCAGTTCGCCAGGGGCCTTTGAAAAACTGTTTTTT	CASSSPGAFEKLFF
-	TRBV7-9	-	TRBJ1-1	TGTGCCAGCAGCTTAGAACTAATGAACACTGAAGCTTTCTTT	CASSLELMNTEAFF
-	TRBV6-1	-	TRBJ2-1	TGTGCCAGCAGTGAAAGGGGAGGTTTCGATGAGCAGTTCTTC	CASSERGGFDEQFF
TRBD2	TRBV18	once	TRBJ2-1	TGTGCCAGCTCACCGCTAGCGGTTCAGTTCAATGAGCAGTTCTTC	CASSPLAVQFNEQFF
-	TRBV7-8	few	TRBJ2-5	TGTGCCAGCAGCCTAGTGGGCAGGAGTAACCTTCTCCAAGAGACCCAGTACTTC	CASSLVGRSNLLQETQYF
TRBD2	TRBV6-1	-	TRBJ2-6	TGTGCCAGCAGTGAAGGGTTACCGGGAGGAGCCCCTGGGGCCAACGTCCTGACTTTC	CASSEGLPGGAPGANVLTF